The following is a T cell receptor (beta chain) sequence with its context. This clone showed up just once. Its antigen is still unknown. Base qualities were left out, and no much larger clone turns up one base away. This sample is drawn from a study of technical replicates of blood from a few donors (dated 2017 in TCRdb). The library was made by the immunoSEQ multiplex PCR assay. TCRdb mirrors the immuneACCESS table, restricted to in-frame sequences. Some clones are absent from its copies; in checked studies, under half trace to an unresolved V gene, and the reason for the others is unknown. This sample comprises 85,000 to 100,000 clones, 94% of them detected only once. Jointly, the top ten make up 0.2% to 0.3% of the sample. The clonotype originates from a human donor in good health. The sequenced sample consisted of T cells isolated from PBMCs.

The CDR3 protein sequence reads: CASSSGQATYGYTF. The DNA sequence is given as TGCGCCAGCAGCTCGGGACAGGCCACCTATGGCTACACCTTC. The chain is encoded by TRBV4-1 joined to TRBJ1-2; 8 central nucleotides agree with TRBD1. The CDR3 holds 14 amino acids from the cysteine to the phenylalanine. The only DNA kept is the CDR3, 42 bases in frame from the first base. At the junction V is shortened by 5 bases and J by 4 bases; bases outside the gene matches: 6. CDR1 is given as MGHRA and CDR2 as YSYEKL, both from the germline V gene.